This TCR beta chain comes out of a study of cytomegalovirus exposure and HLA in healthy donors. General study points: Per published reports, the classifier diagnosed cytomegalovirus status with high specificity and sensitivity. Exclusion applied to some V segments, including TRBV6-2 and TRBV6-3, as they were indistinguishable. Through in vitro validation, a few CMV-associated chains were shown to be specific for CMV antigens.

CDR3 length: 20 amino acids. Germline V gives CDR1 LNHDA, CDR2 SQIVND (reference sequence). The V and J ends lost 8 bases and 7 bases, in that order; junction bases with no gene match: 21. This PCR relied on a set of 60 Vbeta primers and 13 Jbeta primers. This table comes from immunoSEQ multiplex PCR, and its TCRdb copy is limited to in-frame clones, with some not included. This sample has 150,000 to 200,000 clones, with around 83% found just once. Note on this clone: What it binds is unknown.

This sequence joins TRBV19 and TRBJ2-2, with 14 bases identical to TRBD2. The sequencing input was PBMCs. This clonotype originated in a man between 50 and 59 years old in good health and CMV-seropositive. CDR3 protein: CASGGFGQGGTSGRGGELFF. The CDR3 bases are TGTGCCAGTGGGGGTTTTGGACAGGGGGGGACTAGCGGGAGAGGCGGGGAGCTGTTTTTT.